This TCR beta chain came from a study of response to subunit inactivated influenza vaccine. Whole-study results and caveats: It was suggested by the authors that few new T cells are recruited by each seasonal influenza vaccination.

TCRdb reanalysed the RT-PCR reads using MiXCR and keeps one entry per CDR3 protein. Here the sample spans around 520,000 distinct CDR3 sequences, approximately 24% being singletons. A word on this clonotype: The antigen is undetermined.

The receptor was derived from a man between 50 and 59 years old who received an inactivated influenza vaccine. The sequencing here drew on CD4+ T cells sorted from PBMCs, taken 5 days after vaccination.

In DNA, the CDR3 is TGTGCCAGCAGAGATTATCAGCCCCAGCATTTT. As protein: CASRDYQPQHF. J is TRBJ1-5 and V is TRBV6-6; no reliable D call. V lost 6 bases, J lost 5 bases, and 5 bases lay in between. This CDR3 contains 11 residues. Germline CDR1 and CDR2: MNHNY and SVGAGI (reference sequence).